Shown below are 8 T cell receptor beta chains from a single sample sequenced in a study of blood T cells in healthy people across ages. The authors ran a second PCR of 7 to 11 cycles using a sample-barcoded 5' primer and a J-beta primer mix. Each CDR3 protein is one row after TCRdb ran MiXCR on the 5' RACE reads. This sample has around 1,000,000 distinct CDR3 sequences, with approximately 25% found just once. The same data also contributed to another study, on T cells of mothers and their children.

The sequenced sample was blood. Source of these receptors: a girl aged 2 to 10 in good health.

This clonotype was detected only a few times. The rearrangement joins TRBV29-1 to TRBJ2-7; 12 bases map to TRBD2. Germline loops: CDR1 SQVTM, CDR2 ANQGSEA. The CDR3 is made up of 15 amino acids. After removal of 5 bases from V and 3 bases from J, the junction contained 8 bases not matched to a gene. For the CDR3, the DNA is TGCAGCGTTATCGGACTAGCGGGGATGAACTACGAGCAGTACTTC. Translating it yields CSVIGLAGMNYEQYF.

This clonotype was recorded a few times. The CDR3 spells CSARDRGGVIPLHF. The CDR3 coding sequence is TGCAGTGCTAGAGATCGGGGAGGGGTGATTCCCCTCCACTTT. V usage is TRBV20-1 and J usage is TRBJ1-6; D possibly corresponds to TRBD1 (5 bases). Between the trimmed V and J ends, which lost 0 bases and 13 bases, there was a span of 16 bases. CDR3 size: 14 residues. Looked up from germline, CDR1 is DFQATT and CDR2 is SNEGSKA (reference sequence).

This clonotype was observed a handful of times. An end of the junction does not agree with germline; a read error may underlie this. The chain is built from TRBV19 and TRBJ1-1, with a possible D match to TRBD1 (5 bases). Germline CDR1 is LNHDA and CDR2 is SQIVND (reference sequence). The CDR3 runs 12 residues. CDR3 protein: CASSPGHGEAFF. The CDR3, as DNA: TGCGCCAGTAGCCCCGGACACGGTGAAGCTTTCTTT.

The chain employs TRBV12-3 or TRBV12-4 and TRBJ2-5; 9 bases are a match to TRBD2. The CDR3 is 15 residues long. Trimming at V came to 6 bases and at J to 5 bases, leaving 10 bases not matched to a gene. DNA of the CDR3: TGTGCCAGCAGCCCACGGGCGGGGGGGGGTGAGACCCAGTACTTC. Protein product: CASSPRAGGGETQYF.

The chain links TRBV6-5 to TRBJ2-3; 11 bases map to TRBD1. The CDR3 consists of 15 residues. Germline V gene data show CDR1 as MNHEY and CDR2 as SVGAGI. With 5 bases clipped from V and 2 bases from J, the junction kept 3 bases outside the gene matches. CDR3 sequence reads: CASSGTGGFTDTQYF. The CDR3 bases are TGTGCCAGCAGTGGGACAGGGGGGTTCACAGATACGCAGTATTTT.

This sequence joins TRBV2 and TRBJ2-7, with TRBD2 matching over 11 bases. Looked up from germline, CDR1 is SNHLY and CDR2 is FYNNEI. CDR3 size: 13 residues. V was clipped by 7 bases and J by 9 bases; unmatched bases: 8. CDR3 loop: CASNMGLAERQYF. CDR3 nucleotides: TGTGCCAGCAATATGGGACTAGCGGAAAGGCAGTACTTC.

V is TRBV7-9 and J is TRBJ2-2; tentative D call: TRBD2 (5 bases). Germline loops: CDR1 SEHNR, CDR2 FQNEAQ (reference sequence). The CDR3 extends over 12 amino acids. The germline V and J ends were trimmed by 11 bases and 6 bases, with 13 bases remaining between them. Written as DNA, the CDR3 is TGTGCCGTACCAACGGAGGCCGGGGAGCTGTTTTTT. It specifies CAVPTEAGELFF.

A note on this clonotype: A read error may produce the germline difference seen at one junction end. The genes are TRBV6-1 and TRBJ1-4, with D unresolved. Germline V lookup: CDR1 MNHNS, CDR2 SASEGT. The CDR3 is made up of 15 amino acids. The CDR3, as DNA: TGCGCCTGCTACCCACGGACCTCAACTAATGAAAAACTGTTTTTT. Amino acid sequence: CACYPRTSTNEKLFF.